This is a list of T cell receptor beta chains from one sample in a study of OX40 agonist ivuxolimab in advanced cancers. The data were produced by immunoSEQ multiplex PCR, yet TCRdb's version contains in-frame clones alone and is incomplete. The sample consists of tens of thousands of clones, roughly 94% of them appearing once. Sequencing used CD4+ or CD8+ T cells sorted from blood, obtained in a trial of the OX40 agonist ivuxolimab. The receptor set was obtained from an adult with an advanced solid tumor such as melanoma, head and neck, liver or kidney cancer. The CDR3 runs from the conserved cysteine through the conserved F or W. Fields, in order: J gene, D gene, V gene, clone size, CDR3 protein, CDR3 DNA. D genes are given only for firm matches. Only part of the rows carry a size: once, few, many, or a class if the clone is expanded.

>TRBJ2-3|TRBD2|TRBV27|once
CASSGTSSTDTQYF
TGTGCCAGCAGTGGGACTAGCAGCACAGATACGCAGTATTTT
>TRBJ1-5|TRBD1|TRBV27|.
CASRGQGPADQPQHF
TGTGCCAGCAGGGGACAGGGGCCCGCCGATCAGCCCCAGCATTTT
>TRBJ1-2|.|TRBV6-6|.
CPSSGGAVNYGYTF
TGTCCCTCCTCCGGGGGGGCAGTTAACTATGGCTACACCTTC
>TRBJ2-1|TRBD2|TRBV27|.
CASSFSQLAEQFF
TGTGCCAGCAGTTTCTCCCAACTAGCGGAGCAGTTCTTC
>TRBJ2-7|.|TRBV9|.
CASSPGGIDGEQYF
TGTGCCAGCAGCCCCGGGGGTATTGATGGGGAGCAGTACTTC
>TRBJ2-3|.|TRBV7-3|.
CASSPKQGTDTQYF
TGTGCCAGCAGCCCGAAACAGGGAACGGATACGCAGTATTTT
>TRBJ1-2|TRBD1|TRBV9|once
CASSAQGANGYTF
TGTGCCAGCAGCGCCCAGGGGGCGAATGGCTACACCTTC
>TRBJ1-4|.|TRBV9|.
CASSQGHRDEKLFF
TGTGCCAGCAGCCAAGGGCACCGCGATGAAAAACTGTTTTTT
>TRBJ2-3|.|TRBV7-9|.
CASSLAFGADTQYF
TGTGCCAGCAGCTTAGCCTTCGGGGCGGATACGCAGTATTTT
>TRBJ1-4|.|TRBV6-6|.
CASSYGRVGEKLFF
TGTGCCAGCAGTTACGGCAGGGTGGGGGAAAAACTGTTTTTT
>TRBJ1-2|.|TRBV27|.
CASSPRDITDYGYTF
TGTGCCAGCAGTCCCCGGGACATTACAGACTATGGCTACACCTTC
>TRBJ2-1|.|TRBV7-3|.
CASSLLASPYNEQFF
TGTGCCAGCAGTCTCCTAGCGAGCCCATACAATGAGCAGTTCTTC
>TRBJ2-7|.|TRBV27|once
CASSLFGGYEQYF
TGTGCCAGCAGTTTATTTGGGGGCTACGAGCAGTACTTC
>TRBJ1-5|.|TRBV27|.
CASRTYGDQPQHF
TGTGCCAGCAGGACATACGGGGATCAGCCCCAGCATTTT
>TRBJ1-2|.|TRBV20-1|.
CSAIPGSPF
TGCAGTGCTATCCCAGGGAGTCCCTTC
>TRBJ1-2|.|TRBV10-3|.
CAISESKEGYYGYTF
TGTGCCATCAGTGAGTCAAAGGAGGGGTACTATGGCTACACCTTC
>TRBJ2-4|TRBD1|TRBV28|.
CASSFTGQGGIQYF
TGTGCCAGCAGTTTTACGGGACAGGGGGGCATTCAGTACTTC
>TRBJ2-1|.|TRBV11-2|once
CASSLVMAFSYNEQFF
TGTGCCAGCAGCTTGGTAATGGCTTTCTCCTACAATGAGCAGTTCTTC
>TRBJ2-1|TRBD2|TRBV29-1|once
CSVPRTSGRAGEQFF
TGCAGCGTTCCCAGGACTAGCGGGAGGGCGGGTGAGCAGTTCTTC
>TRBJ2-3|TRBD2|TRBV9|.
CASSVPSGTSMATDTQYF
TGTGCCAGCAGCGTGCCTAGCGGGACTAGTATGGCGACAGATACGCAGTATTTT
>TRBJ2-2|.|TRBV10-3|.
CAADQGWDTGELFF
TGTGCCGCCGATCAGGGGTGGGACACCGGGGAGCTGTTTTTT
>TRBJ2-7|TRBD2|TRBV2|.
CASEKSTSLVSYGQYF
TGTGCCAGCGAAAAATCGACTAGCTTAGTTTCCTACGGGCAGTACTTC
>TRBJ1-3|.|TRBV11-2|.
CASSFWATGGNTIYF
TGTGCCAGCAGCTTCTGGGCCACGGGGGGAAACACCATATATTTT
>TRBJ2-7|.|TRBV7-2|once
CASSLAGVSGQYF
TGTGCCAGCAGCTTAGCGGGAGTTAGTGGGCAGTACTTC
>TRBJ2-7|TRBD1|TRBV9|.
CASSSRTGQDEQYF
TGTGCCAGCAGCTCGAGGACAGGGCAGGACGAGCAGTACTTC
>TRBJ2-6|.|TRBV9|.
CASSEGVSGANVLTF
TGTGCCAGCAGCGAGGGGGTCTCTGGGGCCAACGTCCTGACTTTC
>TRBJ2-1|TRBD2|TRBV5-1|.
CASSREGFNEQFF
TGCGCCAGCAGCCGGGAGGGTTTCAATGAGCAGTTCTTC
>TRBJ2-5|TRBD2|TRBV9|.
CASSIGLAPETQYF
TGTGCCAGCAGCATAGGACTAGCCCCAGAGACCCAGTACTTC
>TRBJ1-3|.|TRBV20-1|.
CSAISGNTIYF
TGCAGTGCTATCTCCGGAAACACCATATATTTT
>TRBJ1-4|.|TRBV9|.
CASSVSGAPNEKLFF
TGTGCCAGCAGCGTGTCAGGAGCACCTAATGAAAAACTGTTTTTT
>TRBJ1-3|.|TRBV7-8|.
CASSITSGRGNTIYF
TGTGCCAGCAGCATTACGTCAGGGCGCGGAAACACCATATATTTT
>TRBJ2-7|.|TRBV5-6|.
CASSYRSGYEQYF
TGTGCCAGCAGCTATAGGAGTGGCTACGAGCAGTACTTC
>TRBJ2-1|.|TRBV28|.
CASSFPPNEQFF
TGTGCCAGCAGTTTCCCTCCAAATGAGCAGTTCTTC
>TRBJ2-3|.|TRBV2|.
CASSHPLGPNTDTQYF
TGTGCCAGCAGCCACCCGCTGGGACCGAACACAGATACGCAGTATTTT
>TRBJ2-6|TRBD2|TRBV27|.
CASSLSNGLASSGANVLTF
TGTGCCAGCAGTTTAAGCAACGGACTAGCGTCCTCTGGGGCCAACGTCCTGACTTTC
>TRBJ2-7|TRBD1|TRBV6-6|once
CASSYSGTGFYEQYF
TGTGCCAGCAGTTACTCGGGGACAGGGTTCTACGAGCAGTACTTC
>TRBJ1-1|TRBD1|TRBV9|.
CASSVSRQGENTEAFF
TGTGCCAGCAGCGTAAGCCGACAGGGGGAGAACACTGAAGCTTTCTTT
>TRBJ2-7|TRBD2|TRBV4-2|once
CASSRSGRDSYEQYF
TGTGCCAGCAGCAGGAGCGGGAGGGACTCCTACGAGCAGTACTTC